This TCR beta chain was recorded in a study of T-cell memory formation after mild COVID-19. TCRdb independently ran MiXCR on the 5' RACE reads; one entry per CDR3 protein. The top ten hold roughly 2.3% of the sample, which has roughly 190,000 distinct CDR3 sequences, 18% seen once. The table lists this clonotype with many counts. Its antigen is unknown. Study-level results: Those CD4+ clones that contracted were mainly in CM and EM (CD8+ ones in EMRA). Contracting clones from day 15 to 85 had balanced CD4/CD8; later expanders favoured CD4+.

Germline CDR1 and CDR2: SGHRS and YFSETQ. The ends lost 1 base at V and 8 bases at J; junction bases unmatched: 10. There are 15 residues in the CDR3. The chain recombines TRBV5-1 with TRBJ1-2, with 8 bases lining up with TRBD1. Sequenced input: PBMCs or a T cell subset sorted from them (not recorded which). This sequence was found in an adult woman who had mild COVID-19 (a few samples of this study predate the infection). Cell type and time point are not known. The CDR3 bases are TGCGCCAGCAGCTTGAATCGTCAGGGGGCAAGGGGCTACACCTTC. It codes for CASSLNRQGARGYTF.